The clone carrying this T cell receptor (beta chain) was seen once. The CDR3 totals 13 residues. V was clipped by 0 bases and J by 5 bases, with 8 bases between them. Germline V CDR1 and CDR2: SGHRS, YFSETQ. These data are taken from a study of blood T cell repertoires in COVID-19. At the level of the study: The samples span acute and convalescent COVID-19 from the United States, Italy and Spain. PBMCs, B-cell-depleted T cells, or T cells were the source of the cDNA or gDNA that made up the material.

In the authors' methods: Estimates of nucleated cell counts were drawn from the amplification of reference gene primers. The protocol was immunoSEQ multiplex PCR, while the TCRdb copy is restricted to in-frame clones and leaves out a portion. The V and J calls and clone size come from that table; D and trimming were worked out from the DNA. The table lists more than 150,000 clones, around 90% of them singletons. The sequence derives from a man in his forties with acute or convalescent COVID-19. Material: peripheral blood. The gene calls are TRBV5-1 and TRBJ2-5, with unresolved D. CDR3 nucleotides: TGCGCCAGCAGCTTGGGGGCCTCGGAGACCCAGTACTTC. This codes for CASSLGASETQYF.